A single sample gave rise to the 6 T cell receptor beta chains below, sequenced in a study of TIL therapy for anti-PD-1-resistant metastatic lung cancer. This was the immunoSEQ v3 assay. Clones were read by immunoSEQ multiplex PCR, and TCRdb kept only the in-frame ones, dropping some. The repertoire holds around 9,000 clones, with more than 70% as singletons. Time point noted: pre-treatment sample, taken before nivolumab and TIL therapy. Pleural nodules or supraclavicular lymph nodes made up most of the excised metastases sampled. The sample here was tumor tissue, taken at baseline. The receptors shown here come from a person aged 30 to 80 with non-small cell lung cancer.

The chain has TRBV6-5 and TRBJ1-1; 8 bases agree with TRBD1. The CDR3 length is 14 residues. V shed 2 bases and J 8 bases; nucleotides not matched to a gene: 7. Germline V gene data show CDR1 as MNHEY and CDR2 as SVGAGI. CDR3 region: CASSYLGQVKEAFF. CDR3 nucleotides: TGTGCCAGCAGTTACCTGGGACAGGTAAAGGAAGCTTTCTTT.

The chain employs TRBV7-3 and TRBJ2-3, with D uncertain. This CDR3 spans 15 amino acids. Germline CDR1 and CDR2: SGHTA and FQGTGA. Trimming removed 1 base at V and 4 bases at J, with 12 bases between. The CDR3: CASSLSPHPPDTQYF. The CDR3 DNA reads TGTGCCAGCAGCTTAAGTCCCCACCCACCAGATACGCAGTATTTT.

The chain links TRBV7-9 to TRBJ1-2, with a possible D match to TRBD1 (6 bases). The CDR3 contains 16 residues. From germline, CDR1 is SEHNR and CDR2 FQNEAQ (reference sequence). Trimming pared 4 bases from V and 4 bases from J, leaving 19 bases between. The CDR3 DNA sequence: TGTGCCAGCAGCTACTCTCCGGGACATTTTACCTATGGCTACACCTTC. Translation: CASSYSPGHFTYGYTF.

The V call is TRBV7-2, the J call TRBJ1-2; D is unclear. Per the germline V gene, CDR1 is SGHTA and CDR2 is FQGNSA. The CDR3 extends over 14 amino acids. V shed 2 bases and J shed 2 bases, with 9 bases lying between them. CDR3 bases: TGTGCCAGCAGCTTATCGGTGCACAACTATGGCTACACCTTC. Translation: CASSLSVHNYGYTF.

J is TRBJ2-2 and V is TRBV11-3, with D maybe TRBD1 (5 bases). The V gene lost 5 bases and the J gene lost 3 bases, with 19 bases spanning the gap. CDR1 and CDR2 from the germline V gene are SGHNT and YENEEA. CDR3 length: 17 amino acids. In DNA, the CDR3 is TGTGCCAGCAGCCAAGGGGCGAGGACCTACCACACCGGGGAGCTGTTTTTT. It specifies CASSQGARTYHTGELFF.

The V gene is TRBV28, the J gene TRBJ2-2; 8 nucleotides match TRBD1. The CDR3 extends over 12 amino acids. From germline, CDR1 is MDHEN and CDR2 SYDVKM. V shed 4 bases and J 13 bases; nucleotides not matched to a gene: 5. The CDR3 sequence is CASSSSDRVLFF. CDR3 sequence (DNA): TGTGCCAGCAGTTCCTCGGACAGGGTGCTGTTTTTT.